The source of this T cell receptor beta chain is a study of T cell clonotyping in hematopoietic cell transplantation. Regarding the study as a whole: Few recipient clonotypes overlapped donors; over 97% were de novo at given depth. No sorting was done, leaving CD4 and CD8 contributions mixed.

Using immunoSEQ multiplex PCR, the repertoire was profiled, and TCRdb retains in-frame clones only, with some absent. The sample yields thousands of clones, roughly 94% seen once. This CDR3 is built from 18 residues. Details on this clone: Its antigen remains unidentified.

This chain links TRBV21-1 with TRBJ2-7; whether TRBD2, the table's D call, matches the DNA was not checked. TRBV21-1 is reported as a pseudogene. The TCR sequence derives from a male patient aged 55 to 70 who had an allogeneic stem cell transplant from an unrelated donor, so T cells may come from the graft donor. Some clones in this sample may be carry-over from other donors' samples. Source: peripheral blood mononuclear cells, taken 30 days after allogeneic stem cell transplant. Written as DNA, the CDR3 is TGTGCCAGCAGCAAAGTCTGGCCTAGCGGGAGGAACACCTACGAGCAGTACTTC. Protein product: CASSKVWPSGRNTYEQYF.